Shown below are 6 T cell receptor beta chains from a single sample sequenced in a study of blood T cell repertoires in COVID-19. Libraries were prepared by immunoSEQ multiplex PCR; TCRdb keeps only in-frame clonotypes and omits some of them. Of about 90,000 clones in the sample, roughly 78% are singletons; the top ten hold 9% to 12%. Sequencing was carried out using peripheral blood. The receptors were gathered from a woman aged 65 to 85 with acute or convalescent COVID-19.

V usage is TRBV7-2 and J usage is TRBJ2-3; D is possibly TRBD2 (5 bases). Trimming removed 4 bases from V and 2 bases from J, with 7 bases in between. CDR1 and CDR2 from the germline V gene are SGHTA and FQGNSA. This CDR3 is 13 amino acids long. This chain's CDR3 is CASSSLDTDTQYF. CDR3 sequence (DNA): TGTGCCAGCAGCTCACTAGACACAGATACGCAGTATTTT.

This rearrangement joins TRBV7-8 to TRBJ2-1; 7 bases are shared with TRBD2. CDR1 and CDR2 from the germline V gene are SGHVS and FQNEAQ. Germline trimming cut 5 bases from V and 9 bases from J; bases unmatched to any gene: 13. There are 15 residues in the CDR3. The CDR3 DNA reads as TGTGCCAGCAGCGTTCCGGGACTACTTATCGGTGAGCAGTTCTTC. This sequence encodes CASSVPGLLIGEQFF.

This sequence joins TRBV13 and TRBJ2-7; the D gene is possibly TRBD1 (6 bases). This CDR3 region has 15 residues. CDR1 is PRHDT, CDR2 FYEKMQ, per germline (reference sequence). V lost 2 bases and J 6 bases, leaving 17 bases between the germline ends. The CDR3 DNA follows: TGTGCCAGCAGCTTAAGGCGACTGGGGGCCGGCGAGCAGTACTTC. Residues: CASSLRRLGAGEQYF.

The chain recombines TRBV7-9 with TRBJ2-2; 8 bases are shared with TRBD1. After removal of 3 bases from V and 5 bases from J, the junction contained 17 bases not matched to a gene. CDR3 length: 19 amino acids. Germline V CDR1 and CDR2: SEHNR, FQNEAQ (reference sequence). CDR3 amino acids: CASSFMPGQVFRGTGELFF. In nucleotides, the CDR3 is TGTGCCAGCAGCTTTATGCCGGGACAGGTCTTTCGAGGGACCGGGGAGCTGTTTTTT.

The chain recombines TRBV5-1 with TRBJ2-1, with 8 bases aligning to TRBD2. The CDR3 sequence is 14 residues long. Trimming cost V 0 bases and J 7 bases; bases outside gene matches: 3. Germline V lookup: CDR1 SGHRS, CDR2 YFSETQ. CDR3 in amino acids: CASSLAGGVNEQFF. DNA for the CDR3: TGCGCCAGCAGCTTGGCCGGGGGGGTGAATGAGCAGTTCTTC.

This chain joins TRBV7-2 and TRBJ2-3; the match to TRBD2 covers 8 bases. Unmatched junction bases numbered 7, after V lost 4 bases and J lost 4 bases. CDR1 and CDR2 from the germline V gene are SGHTA and FQGNSA. This CDR3 has 15 amino acids. The DNA for the CDR3 is TGTGCCAGCAGCTCCAGTCGGGGGGGGGCAGATACGCAGTATTTT. It codes for CASSSSRGGADTQYF. Looking up the rest from reference TRBV7-2 and TRBJ2-3 gives the full variable domain: GAGVSQSPSNKVTEKGKDVELRCDPISGHTALYWYRQSLGQGLEFLIYFQGNSAPDKSGLPSDRFSAERTGGSVSTLTIQRTQQEDSAVYLCASSSSRGGADTQYFGPGTRLTVL.